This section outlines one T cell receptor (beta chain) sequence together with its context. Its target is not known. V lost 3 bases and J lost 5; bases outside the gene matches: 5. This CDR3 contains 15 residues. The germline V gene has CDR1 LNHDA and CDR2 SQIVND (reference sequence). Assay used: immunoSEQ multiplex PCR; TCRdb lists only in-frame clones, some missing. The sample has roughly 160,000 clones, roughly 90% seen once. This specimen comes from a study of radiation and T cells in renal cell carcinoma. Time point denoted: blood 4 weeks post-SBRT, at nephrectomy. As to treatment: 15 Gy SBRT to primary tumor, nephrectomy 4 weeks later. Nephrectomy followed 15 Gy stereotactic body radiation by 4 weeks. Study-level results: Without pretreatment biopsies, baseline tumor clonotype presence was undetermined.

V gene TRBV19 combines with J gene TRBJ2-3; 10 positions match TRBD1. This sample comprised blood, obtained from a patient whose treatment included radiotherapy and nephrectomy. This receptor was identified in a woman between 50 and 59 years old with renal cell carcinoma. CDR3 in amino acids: CASSMMTGGLDTQYF. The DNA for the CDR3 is TGTGCCAGTAGTATGATGACAGGGGGCTTAGATACGCAGTATTTT.